This record covers a single T cell receptor (beta chain). This specimen belongs to a study of blood T cell repertoires in COVID-19. Study-level information: Researchers got acute and convalescent COVID-19 samples from the United States, Italy and Spain. PBMCs, B-cell-depleted T cells, or T cells provided the cDNA or gDNA that made up the material.

Per the study methods: Amplifying reference gene primers gave estimates of nucleated cell counts. Sequencing used immunoSEQ multiplex PCR; TCRdb keeps in-frame clones, though not all of them. V and J calls and clone size are those listed in that table; D and trimming were worked out from the DNA. Of about 220,000 clones listed, less than 85% are singletons. The length of the CDR3 is 14 residues. V shed 4 bases, J shed 5 bases, and the junction held 8 bases outside the gene matches. From germline, CDR1 is SQVTM and CDR2 ANQGSEA. The TCR comes from an elderly woman with acute or convalescent COVID-19. The genes are TRBV29-1 and TRBJ2-3; 8 bases are a match to TRBD1. Sequencing was carried out using peripheral blood. CDR3 sequence: CSVGDRNGIDTQYF. DNA of the CDR3: TGCAGCGTTGGGGACAGGAATGGAATAGATACGCAGTATTTT.